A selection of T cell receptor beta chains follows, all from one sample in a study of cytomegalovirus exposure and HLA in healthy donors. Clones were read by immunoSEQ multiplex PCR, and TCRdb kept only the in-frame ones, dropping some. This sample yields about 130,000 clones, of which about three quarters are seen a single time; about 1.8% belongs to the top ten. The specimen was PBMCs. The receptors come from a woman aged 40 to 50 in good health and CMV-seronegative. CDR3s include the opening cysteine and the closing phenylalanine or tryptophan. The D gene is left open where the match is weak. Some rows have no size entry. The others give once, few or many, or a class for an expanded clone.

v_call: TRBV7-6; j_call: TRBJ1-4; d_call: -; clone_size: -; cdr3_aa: CASSLDRPTNEKLFF; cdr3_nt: TGTGCCAGCAGCTTAGACAGGCCAACTAATGAAAAACTGTTTTTT
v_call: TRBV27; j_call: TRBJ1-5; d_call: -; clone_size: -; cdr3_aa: CASSLEAGNQPQHF; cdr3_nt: TGTGCCAGCAGTTTAGAGGCGGGGAATCAGCCCCAGCATTTT
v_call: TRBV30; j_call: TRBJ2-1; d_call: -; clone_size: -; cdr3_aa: CAWGWGLGDEQFF; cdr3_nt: TGTGCCTGGGGTTGGGGGCTGGGAGATGAGCAGTTCTTC
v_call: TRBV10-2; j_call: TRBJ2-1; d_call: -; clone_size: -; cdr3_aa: CASSDRQGDNEQFF; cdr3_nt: TGCGCCAGCAGTGACCGGCAGGGTGACAATGAGCAGTTCTTC
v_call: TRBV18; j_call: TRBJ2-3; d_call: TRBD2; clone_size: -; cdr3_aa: CASSTFGRAPDTQYF; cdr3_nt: TGTGCCAGCTCCACCTTTGGGAGGGCGCCAGATACGCAGTATTTT
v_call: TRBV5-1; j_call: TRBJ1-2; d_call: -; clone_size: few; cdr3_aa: CASSPGQLYGYTF; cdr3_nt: TGTGCCAGCAGCCCAGGACAGCTCTATGGCTACACCTTC
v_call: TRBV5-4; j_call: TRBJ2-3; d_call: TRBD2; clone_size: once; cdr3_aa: CASSPEVAGSDTQYF; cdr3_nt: TGTGCCAGCAGCCCCGAGGTAGCGGGGTCAGATACGCAGTATTTT
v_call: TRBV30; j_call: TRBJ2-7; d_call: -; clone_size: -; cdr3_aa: CAWSRGAYEQYF; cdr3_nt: TGTGCCTGGAGCCGGGGAGCCTACGAGCAGTACTTC
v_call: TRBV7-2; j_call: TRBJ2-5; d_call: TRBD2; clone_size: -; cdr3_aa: CASSSRLAAEETQYF; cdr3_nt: TGTGCCAGCAGCTCGAGACTAGCGGCAGAAGAGACCCAGTACTTC
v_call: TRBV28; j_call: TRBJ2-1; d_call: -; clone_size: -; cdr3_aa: CASSFRGGGGWSNEQFF; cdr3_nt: TGTGCCAGCAGTTTTCGTGGAGGGGGAGGGTGGAGCAATGAGCAGTTCTTC
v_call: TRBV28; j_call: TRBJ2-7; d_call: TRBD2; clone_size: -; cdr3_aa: CASSFPLAGGTSYEQYF; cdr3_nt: TGTGCCAGCAGTTTCCCGCTCGCGGGAGGTACCTCCTACGAGCAGTACTTC
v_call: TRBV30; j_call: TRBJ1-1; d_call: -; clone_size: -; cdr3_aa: CAWSDDRVANTEAFF; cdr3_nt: TGTGCCTGGAGCGATGACCGGGTTGCGAACACTGAAGCTTTCTTT
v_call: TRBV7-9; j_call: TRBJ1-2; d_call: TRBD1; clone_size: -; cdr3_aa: CASSLGQGTNYGYTF; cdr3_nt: TGTGCCAGCAGCTTGGGACAGGGAACTAACTATGGCTACACCTTC
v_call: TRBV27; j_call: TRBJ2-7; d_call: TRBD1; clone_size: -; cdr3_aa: CASSLSRTGEVEQYF; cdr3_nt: TGTGCCAGCAGTTTATCCAGGACAGGGGAGGTGGAGCAGTACTTC
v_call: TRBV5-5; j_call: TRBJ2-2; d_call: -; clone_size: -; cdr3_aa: CASSLSLNTGELFF; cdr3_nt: TGTGCCAGCAGCTTATCACTGAACACCGGGGAGCTGTTTTTT
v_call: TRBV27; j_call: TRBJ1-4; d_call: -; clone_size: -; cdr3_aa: CASSSRGWEEKLFF; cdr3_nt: TGTGCCAGCAGTTCAAGGGGGTGGGAAGAAAAACTGTTTTTT
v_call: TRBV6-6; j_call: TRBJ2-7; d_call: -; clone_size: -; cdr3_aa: CASSPRQGGSYEQYF; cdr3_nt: TGTGCCAGCAGTCCGAGGCAGGGGGGCTCCTACGAGCAGTACTTC
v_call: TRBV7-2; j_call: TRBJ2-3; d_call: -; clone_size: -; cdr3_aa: CASSLQAADTQYF; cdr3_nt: TGTGCCAGCAGCCTACAAGCGGCGGATACGCAGTATTTT
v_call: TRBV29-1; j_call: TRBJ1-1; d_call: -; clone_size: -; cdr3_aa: CSVGILARNTEAFF; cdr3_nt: TGCAGCGTCGGGATTTTGGCCAGGAACACTGAAGCTTTCTTT
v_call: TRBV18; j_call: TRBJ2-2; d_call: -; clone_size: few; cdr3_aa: CASSPPAWTGELFF; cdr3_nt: TGTGCCAGCTCACCACCGGCTTGGACCGGGGAGCTGTTTTTT
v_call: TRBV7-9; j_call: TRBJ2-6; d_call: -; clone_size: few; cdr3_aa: CATVVVGANGLTF; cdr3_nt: TGTGCCACGGTGGTCGTTGGGGCCAACGGCCTGACTTTC
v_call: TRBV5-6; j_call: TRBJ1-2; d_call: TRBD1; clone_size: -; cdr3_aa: CASSTDRGALHGYGYTF; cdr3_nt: TGTGCCAGCAGCACCGACAGGGGAGCTCTTCACGGCTATGGCTACACCTTC
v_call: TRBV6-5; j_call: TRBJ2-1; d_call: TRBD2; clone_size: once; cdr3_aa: CASSSRYGGINEQFF; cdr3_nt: TGTGCCAGCAGTTCCCGTTACGGGGGGATCAATGAGCAGTTCTTC
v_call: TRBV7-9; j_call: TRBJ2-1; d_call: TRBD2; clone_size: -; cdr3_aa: CASNRLAGVRNEQFF; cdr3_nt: TGTGCCAGCAACCGACTAGCGGGAGTTCGCAATGAGCAGTTCTTC
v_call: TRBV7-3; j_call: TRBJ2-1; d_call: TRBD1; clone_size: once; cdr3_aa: CASSPKDRDRDEQFF; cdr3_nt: TGTGCCAGCAGCCCGAAGGACAGGGATAGGGATGAGCAGTTCTTC
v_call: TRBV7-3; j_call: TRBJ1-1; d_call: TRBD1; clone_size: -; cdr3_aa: CASSSAGGTTEAFF; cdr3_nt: TGTGCCAGCAGCTCAGCAGGGGGGACCACTGAAGCTTTCTTT
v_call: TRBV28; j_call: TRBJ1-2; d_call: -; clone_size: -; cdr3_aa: CASSLVTEVYGYTF; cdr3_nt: TGTGCCAGCAGTTTGGTCACAGAAGTCTATGGCTACACCTTC
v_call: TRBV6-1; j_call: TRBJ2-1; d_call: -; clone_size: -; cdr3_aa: CASSPSGVLEFF; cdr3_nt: TGTGCCAGCAGTCCCTCAGGGGTTCTCGAATTCTTC
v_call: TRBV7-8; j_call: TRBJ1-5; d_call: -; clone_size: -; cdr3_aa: CASSLGGGYDQPQHF; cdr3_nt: TGTGCCAGCAGCTTAGGGGGGGGTTATGATCAGCCCCAGCATTTT
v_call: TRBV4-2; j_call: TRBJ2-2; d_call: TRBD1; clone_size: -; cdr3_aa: CASSKGQGANTGELFF; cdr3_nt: TGTGCCAGCAGCAAAGGACAGGGGGCTAACACCGGGGAGCTGTTTTTT
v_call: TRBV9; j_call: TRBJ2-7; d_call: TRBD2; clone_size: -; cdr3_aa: CASSVDPAGGPLSGQYF; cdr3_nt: TGTGCCAGCAGCGTAGACCCAGCGGGAGGGCCATTGAGTGGGCAGTACTTC
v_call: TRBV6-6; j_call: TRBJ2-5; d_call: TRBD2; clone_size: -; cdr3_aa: CASSYSTSGAQETQYF; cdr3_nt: TGTGCCAGCAGTTACTCTACTAGCGGGGCCCAAGAGACCCAGTACTTC
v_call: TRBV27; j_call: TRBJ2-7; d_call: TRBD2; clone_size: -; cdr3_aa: CASSSLGGDYEQYF; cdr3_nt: TGTGCCAGCAGTTCCCTCGGGGGGGACTACGAGCAGTACTTC
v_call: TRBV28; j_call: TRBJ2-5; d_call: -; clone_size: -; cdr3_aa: CASIAPDSFGETQYF; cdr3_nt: TGTGCCAGCATCGCACCGGACTCCTTCGGGGAGACCCAGTACTTC